This entry lists 14 T cell receptor beta chains sequenced from one sample in a study of T cell clonality in common variable immunodeficiency. Measured with immunoSEQ multiplex PCR; TCRdb has only the in-frame clones, and not every one. This repertoire lists about 52,000 clones without singletons; about 1.8% sits in the top ten. Sequenced sample: peripheral blood mononuclear cells. Receptors originate from a person between 18 and 75 years old in good health.

This clone appeared many times. Sequencing ends 3 residues short of the CDR3 end; the germline J gene provides the rest. The gene calls are TRBV4-1 and TRBJ2-3, with 9 bases lining up with TRBD2. In germline, CDR1 is MGHRA, CDR2 YSYEKL. V lost 0 bases, J lost 4 bases, and 8 bases stayed unmatched. The CDR3 contains 17 residues. The CDR3 reads CASSQDGLAGRSDTQYF. The part of the CDR3 DNA that was read is TGCGCCAGCAGCCAAGATGGGCTAGCGGGGAGATCAGATACG.

This clone was counted many times. The read stops 3 residues short of the end of the CDR3; the missing end is completed from the germline J gene. The chain links TRBV19 to TRBJ1-1; D gene unclear. Germline V gene lookup returns CDR1 LNHDA and CDR2 SQIVND (reference sequence). This CDR3 is 13 amino acids long. V shed 4 bases and J shed 1 base, with 7 bases lying between them. The DNA read from the CDR3 is TGTGCCAGTAGTAAGGCTCGGAACACTGAA. Protein sequence: CASSKARNTE. The CDR3 reads in full as CASSKARNTEAFF.

This clone was counted ten times or more. Read data end 3 residues before the CDR3 end; the end is taken from the germline J gene. The J gene is TRBJ2-5, the V gene TRBV6-2 or TRBV6-3; D is possibly TRBD2 (6 bases). Trimming took 6 bases from V and 3 from J, leaving 20 bases between them. The CDR3 sequence is 16 residues long. The germline V gene has CDR1 MNHEY and CDR2 SVGEGT. The covered CDR3 bases are TGTGCCAGCAGCCGGCCCCGGGACTCCAATAAAGAGACC. Translation gives CASSRPRDSNKET. The CDR3, in full, reads CASSRPRDSNKETQYF.

Comments on this clone: The read falls 3 residues short of the CDR3 end, and the missing part is taken from the germline J gene. The J gene is TRBJ1-2, the V gene TRBV18, with a weak D call TRBD1 (5 bases). There are 12 residues in the CDR3. V was cut by 2 bases and J by 7 bases, with 8 bases left in between. From germline, CDR1 is KGHSH and CDR2 LQKENI. The DNA read from the CDR3 is TGTGCCAGCTCACCAATTCAGGGTGGC. Translation: CASSPIQGG. The CDR3 reads in full as CASSPIQGGYTF.

This clone occurred many times. Coverage ceases 3 residues before the CDR3 finishes, and the germline J gene fills in the end. This rearrangement joins TRBV5-6 to TRBJ2-2; tentatively, D is TRBD1 or TRBD2 (6 bases each). Germline V gene lookup returns CDR1 SGHDT and CDR2 YYEEEE. The CDR3 contains 14 residues. V lost 4 bases, J lost 2 bases, and 9 bases lay in between. The CDR3 reads CASSRGTNTGELFF. The DNA read from the CDR3 is TGTGCCAGCAGCCGCGGGACAAACACCGGGGAG.

This clone was detected ten times or more. The CDR3 goes on 3 residues after the read ends, and that part is filled in from the germline J gene. The chain employs TRBV20-1 and TRBJ2-1; 10 positions match TRBD2. The germline CDR1 and CDR2 sequences are DFQATT and SNEGSKA (reference sequence). The CDR3 runs to 14 residues. V gave up 6 bases and J gave up 0 bases; unmatched junction bases: 2. The sequenced CDR3 bases are TGCAGTGCCTCTAGCGGGAGCTCCTACAATGAG. It specifies CSASSGSSYNE. The whole CDR3 sequence reads CSASSGSSYNEQFF.

This clone appeared many times. With the read ending 3 residues before the CDR3 end, the germline J gene is used to fill in that end. V gene TRBV5-4 combines with J gene TRBJ2-7; D might be TRBD2 (5 bases). CDR1 and CDR2 (germline): SGHNT, YYREEE (reference sequence). Trimming took 4 bases from V and 5 from J, leaving 13 bases between them. The CDR3 consists of 13 residues. The chain's CDR3 is CASSLSGVNEQYF. Incomplete CDR3 DNA: TGTGCCAGCAGCCTCTCCGGGGTGAACGAG. Looking up the rest from reference TRBV5-4 and TRBJ2-7 gives the full variable domain: ETGVTQSPTHLIKTRGQQVTLRCSSQSGHNTVSWYQQALGQGPQFIFQYYREEENGRGNFPPRFSGLQFPNYSSELNVNALELDDSALYLCASSLSGVNEQYFGPGTRLTVT.

This clone was recorded many times. Read sequence stops 3 residues before the CDR3 end, and the germline J gene provides the missing end. The chain has TRBV5-1 and TRBJ2-1; a possible D gene is TRBD2 (5 bases). CDR3 length equals 14 residues. Germline V gene lookup returns CDR1 SGHRS and CDR2 YFSETQ. V was shortened by 5 bases and J by 3 bases, with 12 bases between the two germline ends. Partial CDR3 DNA: TGCGCCAGCAGTTATGAACGGGGCTACAATGAG. Protein: CASSYERGYNE. The whole CDR3 sequence reads CASSYERGYNEQFF.

The table lists this clone with many counts. The read finishes 3 residues shy of the CDR3 end, and the germline J gene is used to complete it. The genes are TRBV5-1 and TRBJ2-2, with D hard to call. The V gene's germline CDR1 is SGHRS and CDR2 YFSETQ. The CDR3 is made up of 14 amino acids. V was cut by 1 base and J by 1 base, with 5 bases left in between. The CDR3 bases that were read are TGCGCCAGCAGCTTGTACTTGAACACCGGGGAG. As protein: CASSLYLNTGE. In full, the CDR3 reads CASSLYLNTGELFF.

This clone was seen repeatedly, ten times or more. The CDR3 end falls 3 residues outside the read, so it is completed with the germline J gene. The rearrangement links TRBV18 to TRBJ1-2, with 7 positions matching TRBD1. J gave up 0 bases and V 3 bases, and 16 bases lay outside the gene matches. The CDR3 consists of 19 residues. Germline loops: CDR1 KGHSH, CDR2 LQKENI. The covered CDR3 bases are TGTGCCAGCTCACCCTATGGACAGGCGTCGGGAGTAGCTAACTATGGC. It translates to CASSPYGQASGVANYG. Given in full, the CDR3 is CASSPYGQASGVANYGYTF.

This chain's CDR3 is CASRDRVQETQYF. The DNA read from the CDR3 is TGTGCCAGCAGGGACAGGGTCCAAGAGACC. The rearrangement links TRBV2 to TRBJ2-5, with 8 nucleotides matching TRBD1. The read halts 3 residues ahead of the CDR3 end, with the missing end drawn from the germline J gene. Looked up from germline, CDR1 is SNHLY and CDR2 is FYNNEI. The CDR3 length is 13 residues. V lost 6 bases to trimming and J lost 1 base; unmatched junction nucleotides: 1.

This clone came up many times. The read comes to an end 3 residues before the CDR3 does, leaving the germline J gene to fill in the end. The rearrangement joins TRBV5-6 to TRBJ1-5; D remains unclear. The CDR3 consists of 14 residues. Germline V gene data show CDR1 as SGHDT and CDR2 as YYEEEE. V was clipped by 2 bases and J by 0 bases, with 6 bases between them. The CDR3 bases that were read are TGTGCCAGCAGCTTAGCCTCTAGCAATCAGCCC. It codes for CASSLASSNQP. The whole CDR3 sequence reads CASSLASSNQPQHF.

This clone was counted at least ten times. Read data end 3 residues before the CDR3 end; the end is taken from the germline J gene. J is TRBJ1-1 and V is TRBV7-9, with TRBD1 identical over 8 bases. In germline, CDR1 is SEHNR, CDR2 FQNEAQ (reference sequence). The V segment lost 4 bases and the J segment 6 bases; nucleotides outside the gene matches: 7. CDR3 length: 14 amino acids. The DNA read from the CDR3 is TGTGCCAGCAGCTCCCCCCGGACAGGGCCTGAA. Amino acid sequence: CASSSPRTGPE. The entire CDR3 protein reads CASSSPRTGPEAFF.

In its sample, this clone was seen many times. The read gets to within 3 residues of the CDR3 end, and the germline J gene fills in the rest. This chain joins TRBV18 and TRBJ2-5; 8 bases match TRBD2. With 2 bases clipped from V and 0 bases from J, the junction kept 11 bases outside the gene matches. CDR1 is KGHSH and CDR2 is LQKENI in the germline V gene. CDR3 length: 18 residues. The CDR3 sequence is CASSPIPRLATNQETQYF. The part of the CDR3 DNA that was read is TGTGCCAGCTCACCAATCCCCCGACTAGCGACTAACCAAGAGACC.